This entry lists 30 T cell receptor beta chains sequenced from one sample in a study of cytotoxic CD8 clonotypes in ibrutinib-treated CLL (dated by TCRdb to about 2021). Read against the paper, the sample's time point label means: 20 to 25 months on ibrutinib. The library was produced with the immunoSEQ multiplex PCR assay. Here the immuneACCESS table is served through TCRdb, limited to in-frame sequences with V and J called. Missing clones are a known gap in these copies; in checked studies unresolved V genes cover under half, and the rest lacks a known reason. The sample table lists 90,000 to 150,000 clones, 45% to 65% of them with a count of one. The top ten constitute more than 35% of the sample. Sequencing was performed on PBMCs, taken after 24 months of ibrutinib treatment. These receptors came from a human donor with chronic lymphocytic leukemia.

The genes are TRBV7-2 and TRBJ2-7; a weak D match, TRBD2 (6 bases). Trimming cost V 5 bases and J 2 bases, with 10 bases left between them. The CDR3 runs 13 residues. Germline-derived CDR1 and CDR2 are SGHTA and FQGNSA. The CDR3 sequence is CASSRGLTYEQYF. DNA of the CDR3: TGTGCCAGCAGCCGGGGACTGACCTACGAGCAGTACTTC.

Concerning this clone itself: The junction does not match germline at one end; this may be a read error. CDR3 nucleotides: TGCAGCGTTCAAGACGGGAGATATGGCTACACCTTC. Amino acids: CSVQDGRYGYTF. The rearrangement links TRBV29-1 to TRBJ1-2; D remains unclear. Germline assignment: CDR1 SQVTM and CDR2 ANQGSEA. The CDR3 contains 12 residues.

This clone was seen a few times. This chain links TRBV20-1 with TRBJ1-1; 7 bases map to TRBD1. V shed 7 bases and J 8 bases; nucleotides not matched to a gene: 7. Germline values: CDR1 DFQATT, CDR2 SNEGSKA (reference sequence). The CDR3 contains 11 residues. CDR3 bases: TGCAGTGTCCTACAGGGGCCCGAAGCTTTCTTT. Its translation: CSVLQGPEAFF.

The genes are TRBV6-5 and TRBJ1-5, with D unresolved. CDR1 and CDR2 from the germline V gene are MNHEY and SVGAGI. The CDR3 has 15 amino acids. V was cut by 2 bases and J by 7 bases, with 15 bases left in between. The CDR3 loop is CASSYTYQGSQPQHF. CDR3 sequence (DNA): TGTGCCAGCAGTTACACCTATCAAGGGAGCCAGCCCCAGCATTTT.

The chain joins TRBV9 to TRBJ1-2, with D tentatively TRBD1 (6 bases). The CDR3 is 14 amino acids. Trimming shortened V by 0 bases and J by 6 bases, and 12 bases separated the two germline ends. The germline gives CDR1 SGDLS, CDR2 YYNGEE. This CDR3 is CASSVESQGNGYTF. CDR3 in DNA: TGTGCCAGCAGCGTAGAGAGTCAGGGGAATGGCTACACCTTC.

This clone was found once. The rearrangement uses TRBV30 and TRBJ2-4, with TRBD1 identical over 9 bases. Germline V CDR1 and CDR2: GTSNPN, SVGIG (reference sequence). V gave up 2 bases and J gave up 5 bases; unmatched junction bases: 7. The CDR3 is made up of 15 amino acids. Here the CDR3 reads CAWSFAGTGQNIQYF. The DNA of the CDR3 is TGTGCCTGGAGTTTCGCCGGGACAGGGCAAAACATTCAGTACTTC.

This chain uses TRBV25-1 with TRBJ2-1; D is perhaps TRBD2 (7 bases). V was pared by 2 bases and J by 5 bases, with 16 bases between. The CDR3 contains 16 residues. In germline, CDR1 is MGHDK, CDR2 SYGVNS. CDR3 amino acids: CASSEGGGRVHNEQFF. In DNA form, the CDR3 reads TGTGCCAGCAGTGAAGGAGGGGGGAGGGTACACAATGAGCAGTTCTTC.

This chain joins TRBV7-7 and TRBJ2-7, with 10 bases lining up with TRBD1. CDR1 and CDR2 from the germline V gene are SSHAT and FNYEAQ (reference sequence). The CDR3 contains 14 residues. V was pared by 5 bases and J by 0 bases, with 1 base of the junction left unmatched. This CDR3 reads CASSRDRGSYEQYF. The CDR3 region has the DNA TGTGCCAGCAGCCGGGACAGGGGCTCCTACGAGCAGTACTTC.

V and J are TRBV18 and TRBJ2-6; 7 positions match TRBD1. The CDR3 is 16 amino acids. Per germline, CDR1 KGHSH and CDR2 LQKENI. Trimming cost V 6 bases and J 0 bases; bases outside gene matches: 5. Here the CDR3 DNA reads TGTGCCAGCTCGCACGACAGGGCCTCTGGGGCCAACGTCCTGACTTTC. This sequence encodes CASSHDRASGANVLTF.

J is TRBJ1-1 and V is TRBV7-9, with 9 bases matching TRBD1. This CDR3 contains 16 residues. The ends lost 2 bases at V and 1 base at J; junction bases unmatched: 5. Germline CDR1 reads SEHNR; CDR2 reads FQNEAQ (reference sequence). The CDR3 loop is CASSLFGTGKNTEAFF. The CDR3 DNA is TGTGCCAGCAGCTTATTCGGGACAGGGAAGAACACTGAAGCTTTCTTT.

The chain joins TRBV18 to TRBJ2-7; 14 bases line up with TRBD2. Trimming took 6 bases from V and 0 from J; bases not matched to a gene: 10. The CDR3 loop spans 18 amino acids. Germline V gene lookup returns CDR1 KGHSH and CDR2 LQKENI. The CDR3 bases are TGTGCCAGCTCCCGCGGACTAGCGGGGGGCCCAAGCTCCTACGAGCAGTACTTC. It codes for CASSRGLAGGPSSYEQYF.

J is TRBJ2-7 and V is TRBV9; tentative D call: TRBD2 (7 bases). This CDR3 has 17 residues. Germline V lookup: CDR1 SGDLS, CDR2 YYNGEE. V shed 4 bases and J shed 3 bases, with 23 bases lying between them. CDR3 amino acids: CASSPRGGAAALYEQYF. CDR3 coding DNA: TGTGCCAGCAGCCCGAGGGGGGGGGCAGCAGCCCTCTACGAGCAGTACTTC.

This sequence joins TRBV25-1 and TRBJ2-2; D perhaps matches TRBD1 (5 bases). Between the trimmed V and J ends, which lost 4 bases and 6 bases, there was a span of 12 bases. This CDR3 has 14 residues. In germline, CDR1 is MGHDK, CDR2 SYGVNS. The CDR3 DNA reads TGTGCCAGCAGTGTGGCAGGGTTCCCCGGGGAGCTGTTTTTT. This gives the protein CASSVAGFPGELFF. The full variable domain, with the rest looked up from reference TRBV25-1 and TRBJ2-2, is EADIYQTPRYLVIGTGKKITLECSQTMGHDKMYWYQQDPGMELHLIHYSYGVNSTEKGDLSSESTVSRIRTEHFPLTLESARPSHTSQYLCASSVAGFPGELFFGEGSRLTVL.

The V and J genes are TRBV7-9 and TRBJ2-1, with 9 positions matching TRBD1. The V and J ends lost 4 bases and 5 bases, in that order; junction bases with no gene match: 6. The CDR3 extends over 15 amino acids. The V gene's germline CDR1 is SEHNR and CDR2 FQNEAQ (reference sequence). CDR3 nucleotide sequence: TGTGCCAGCAGCTACGCCGGGACAGGGAACAATGAGCAGTTCTTC. Translated: CASSYAGTGNNEQFF.

This clone was picked up many times. The chain employs TRBV29-1 and TRBJ2-7; weak D call: TRBD1 (6 bases). The germline CDR1 and CDR2 sequences are SQVTM and ANQGSEA. This CDR3 is 11 amino acids long. This chain's CDR3 is CRARGRYEQYF. As DNA, the CDR3 is TGCAGGGCCAGGGGCAGGTACGAGCAGTACTTC.

This CDR3 is CSVEQRGGLGNEQFF. The CDR3 region has the DNA TGCAGCGTTGAACAGCGGGGGGGCCTGGGAAATGAGCAGTTCTTC. The chain combines TRBV29-1 with TRBJ2-1, with TRBD2 identical over 10 bases. Germline loops: CDR1 SQVTM, CDR2 ANQGSEA. V gave up 2 bases and J gave up 7 bases; unmatched junction bases: 8. CDR3 length: 15 amino acids.

This clone has only one observation. An end of the junction differs from the germline gene, which may be a read error. The chain has TRBV29-1 and TRBJ2-3; possible D gene TRBD1, 8 bases. Germline V lookup: CDR1 SQVTM, CDR2 ANQGSEA. CDR3 size: 13 residues. The CDR3 protein is CSVGGTGTDTQYF. CDR3 nucleotide sequence: TGCAGCGTGGGGGGGACAGGCACCGATACGCAGTATTTT.

The chain is built from TRBV5-1 and TRBJ2-1, with TRBD1 matching over 9 bases. The V gene's germline CDR1 is SGHRS and CDR2 YFSETQ. The J segment lost 1 base and the V segment lost 0 bases, leaving 8 bases of the junction unmatched. The CDR3 contains 18 residues. The CDR3 DNA reads as TGCGCCAGCAGCTTGGGGATGGGACAGGGAGGTTCCTACAATGAGCAGTTCTTC. It specifies CASSLGMGQGGSYNEQFF. The full variable domain, in which reference TRBV5-1 and TRBJ2-1 provide the parts outside the CDR3, is KAGVTQTPRYLIKTRGQQVTLSCSPISGHRSVSWYQQTPGQGLQFLFEYFSETQRNKGNFPGRFSGRQFSNSRSEMNVSTLELGDSALYLCASSLGMGQGGSYNEQFFGPGTRLTVL.

The chain carries TRBV19 and TRBJ2-1; 10 nucleotides align to TRBD2. The CDR3 covers 16 residues. In germline, CDR1 is LNHDA, CDR2 SQIVND (reference sequence). The V segment lost 2 bases and the J segment 9 bases; nucleotides outside the gene matches: 10. The CDR3 bases are TGTGCCAGTAGTATATGGGGGACTAGCGCGCGGCGTGAGCAGTTCTTC. Protein: CASSIWGTSARREQFF. Drawing the rest from reference TRBV19 and TRBJ2-1, the complete variable domain is DGGITQSPKYLFRKEGQNVTLSCEQNLNHDAMYWYRQDPGQGLRLIYYSQIVNDFQKGDIAEGYSVSREKKESFPLTVTSAQKNPTAFYLCASSIWGTSARREQFFGPGTRLTVL.

The gene calls are TRBV4-1 and TRBJ1-1; D uncertain. V was shortened by 1 base and J by 3 bases, with 9 bases between the two germline ends. Germline V gene lookup returns CDR1 MGHRA and CDR2 YSYEKL. This CDR3 is built from 14 residues. CDR3 region: CASSQVVIDTEAFF. The CDR3 DNA reads as TGCGCCAGCAGCCAAGTCGTTATTGACACTGAAGCTTTCTTT.

The table lists this clone with a count of one. The chain joins TRBV5-1 to TRBJ2-7; possible D gene TRBD2, 6 bases. Trimming took off 2 bases at V and 6 bases at J, with 18 bases between the two ends. There are 15 residues in the CDR3. The germline gives CDR1 SGHRS, CDR2 YFSETQ. The CDR3 sequence: CASSLGAGSDGEQYF. The CDR3 region has the DNA TGCGCCAGCAGCTTAGGGGCGGGGAGCGACGGCGAGCAGTACTTC.

The chain has TRBV30 and TRBJ1-2; perhaps TRBD1 as D (5 bases). The CDR3 contains 15 residues. Germline V CDR1 and CDR2: GTSNPN, SVGIG (reference sequence). CDR3 region: CAGSKGSGLNYGYTF. CDR3 coding DNA: TGTGCTGGATCGAAAGGGTCAGGGTTGAACTATGGCTACACCTTC.

This clone appeared a few times. V and J are TRBV20-1 and TRBJ2-1; tentative D call: TRBD1 (5 bases). Trimming stripped 6 bases from V and 4 bases from J, with 7 bases between. Germline V gene data show CDR1 as DFQATT and CDR2 as SNEGSKA (reference sequence). This CDR3 region has 11 residues. The CDR3 DNA sequence: TGCAGTGCCAAGGGGTACAATGAGCAGTTCTTC. It codes for CSAKGYNEQFF.

V usage is TRBV28 and J usage is TRBJ1-2; tentative D call: TRBD1 (5 bases). V lost 3 bases, J lost 2 bases, and 10 bases lay in between. CDR3 length equals 14 residues. Germline CDR1 and CDR2: MDHEN and SYDVKM. The CDR3 region is CASSLVPGNYGYTF. The CDR3 coding sequence is TGTGCCAGCAGTTTGGTCCCAGGGAACTATGGCTACACCTTC.

The CDR3 sequence: CASSPRTSGSINTDTQYF. The CDR3 DNA is TGTGCCAGCTCACCACGGACTAGCGGGAGCATTAACACAGATACGCAGTATTTT. This chain connects TRBV18 to TRBJ2-3; 13 nucleotides line up with TRBD2. Per germline, CDR1 KGHSH and CDR2 LQKENI. The CDR3 totals 18 residues. After removal of 1 base from V and 2 bases from J, the junction contained 6 bases not matched to a gene.

The J gene is TRBJ1-5, the V gene TRBV19; D is uncertain. Germline V gene data show CDR1 as LNHDA and CDR2 as SQIVND (reference sequence). The V end lost 5 bases, the J end lost 6 bases, and 11 bases lay between the germline ends. The CDR3 runs to 13 residues. Here the CDR3 DNA reads TGTGCCAGTAGTTCCGTCCCCATTCAGCCCCAGCATTTT. It codes for CASSSVPIQPQHF.

The chain has TRBV30 and TRBJ1-1, with D perhaps TRBD1 (6 bases). Per the germline V gene, CDR1 is GTSNPN and CDR2 is SVGIG (reference sequence). The V and J ends lost 5 bases and 10 bases respectively, with 23 bases between them. The CDR3 is 14 residues long. CDR3 sequence: CAWRARTAVVRAFF. The CDR3 coding sequence is TGTGCCTGGCGAGCAAGGACAGCGGTCGTACGAGCTTTCTTT.

The chain joins TRBV7-3 to TRBJ2-1; 11 bases agree with TRBD2. Germline V gene data show CDR1 as SGHTA and CDR2 as FQGTGA. The ends lost 2 bases at V and 0 bases at J; junction bases unmatched: 9. CDR3 length equals 19 residues. The DNA for the CDR3 is TGTGCCAGCAGCTTAGGTCTAGCGGGGGGCCTGAGCTCCTACAATGAGCAGTTCTTC. Translating it yields CASSLGLAGGLSSYNEQFF.

The chain combines TRBV2 with TRBJ2-7, with TRBD2 identical over 10 bases. CDR3 size: 15 residues. V lost 3 bases and J lost 5; bases outside the gene matches: 7. Germline assignment: CDR1 SNHLY and CDR2 FYNNEI. DNA of the CDR3: TGTGCCAGCAGTGACCCAGCGGGGGGGCCTAACGAGCAGTACTTC. Protein sequence: CASSDPAGGPNEQYF. The full variable domain, completed using reference TRBV2 and TRBJ2-7, is EPEVTQTPSHQVTQMGQEVILRCVPISNHLYFYWYRQILGQKVEFLVSFYNNEISEKSEIFDDQFSVERPDGSNFTLKIRSTKLEDSAMYFCASSDPAGGPNEQYFGPGTRLTVT.

This clone was observed a few times. This chain links TRBV25-1 with TRBJ1-6; weak D call: TRBD1 (5 bases). CDR1 is MGHDK, CDR2 SYGVNS, per germline. CDR3 size: 15 residues. V lost 1 base and J 7 bases, leaving 11 bases between the germline ends. CDR3 sequence reads: CASSEWAGLNSPLHF. The CDR3 DNA is TGTGCCAGCAGTGAATGGGCAGGGTTGAATTCACCCCTCCACTTT.